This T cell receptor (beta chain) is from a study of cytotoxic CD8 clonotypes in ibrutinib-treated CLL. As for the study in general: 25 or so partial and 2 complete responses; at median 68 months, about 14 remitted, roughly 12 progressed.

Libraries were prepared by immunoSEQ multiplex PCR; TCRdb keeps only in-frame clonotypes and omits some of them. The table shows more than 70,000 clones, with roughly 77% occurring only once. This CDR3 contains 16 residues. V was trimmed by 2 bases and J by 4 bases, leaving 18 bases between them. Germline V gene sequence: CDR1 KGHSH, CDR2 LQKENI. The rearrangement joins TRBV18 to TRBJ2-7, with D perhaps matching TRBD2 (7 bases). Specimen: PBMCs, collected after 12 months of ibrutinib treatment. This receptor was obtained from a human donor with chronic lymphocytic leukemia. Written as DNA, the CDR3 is TGTGCCAGCTCACCAGGGGGGGCCGGGACCCTATACGAGCAGTACTTC. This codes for CASSPGGAGTLYEQYF.